Given below is one TCR beta chain in context. One end of the junction does not line up with germline, which may come from a read error. The method was immunoSEQ multiplex PCR; TCRdb's version includes in-frame clones alone and lacks a portion of them. The table lists 2 million to 3 million clones, approximately 92% of them singletons, with roughly 0.13% in the top ten. Germline V gene sequence: CDR1 SSHAT, CDR2 FNYEAQ (reference sequence). This CDR3 region has 15 residues. These data are taken from a study of shared clonotypes between healthy human individuals. This sequence was found in a young man in good health. The genes are TRBV7-7 and TRBJ2-5; D may be TRBD1 (5 bases). What was sequenced was naive CD4+ T cells sorted from blood. As to subset: CD45RA+ positively selected. The CDR3 sequence is CASSSDWGSQETQYF. In DNA, the CDR3 is TGTGCTAGCAGCTCTGACTGGGGCAGCCAAGAGACCCAGTACTTC.